The present T cell receptor beta chain was sequenced within a study of shared clonotypes between healthy human individuals. Across the study: Per-donor plates numbered three CD4 naive, three CD4 memory, two CD8 naive and one CD8 memory.

Data came from immunoSEQ multiplex PCR; TCRdb stores just in-frame clones and leaves some out. In the table there are about 2.3 million clones, more than 85% of which are singletons. This clone was seen a single time. The receptor comes from a man younger than 35 in good health. Some clones in this sample may be carry-over from other donors' samples. The specimen was naive CD4+ T cells from PBMCs. Subset described: CD45RA+ positively selected.

The CDR3 here is CASSLGLAGGPLEQYF. In DNA, the CDR3 is TGTGCCAGCAGCTTGGGACTAGCGGGAGGGCCCTTGGAGCAGTACTTC. The chain links TRBV5-4 to TRBJ2-7; 14 bases line up with TRBD2. V was pared by 0 bases and J by 7 bases, with 6 bases of the junction left unmatched. The length of the CDR3 is 16 residues. From germline, CDR1 is SGHNT and CDR2 YYREEE (reference sequence).